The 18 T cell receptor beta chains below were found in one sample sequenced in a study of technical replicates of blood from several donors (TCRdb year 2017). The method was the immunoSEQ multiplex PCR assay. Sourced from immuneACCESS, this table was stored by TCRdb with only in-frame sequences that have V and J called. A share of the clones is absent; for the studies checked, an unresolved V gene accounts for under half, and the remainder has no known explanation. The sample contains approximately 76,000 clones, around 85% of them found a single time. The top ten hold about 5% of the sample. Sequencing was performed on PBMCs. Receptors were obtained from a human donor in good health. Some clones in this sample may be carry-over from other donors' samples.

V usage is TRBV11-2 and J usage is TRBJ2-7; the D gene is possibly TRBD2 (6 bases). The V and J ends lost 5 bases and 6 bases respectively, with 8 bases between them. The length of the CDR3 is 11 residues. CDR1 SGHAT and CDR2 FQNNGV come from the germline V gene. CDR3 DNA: TGTGCCAGCAGCGAACTAGCCGAGCAGTACTTC. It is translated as CASSELAEQYF. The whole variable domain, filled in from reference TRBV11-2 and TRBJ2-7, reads EAGVAQSPRYKIIEKRQSVAFWCNPISGHATLYWYQQILGQGPKLLIQFQNNGVVDDSQLPKDRFSAERLKGVDSTLKIQPAKLEDSAVYLCASSELAEQYFGPGTRLTVT.

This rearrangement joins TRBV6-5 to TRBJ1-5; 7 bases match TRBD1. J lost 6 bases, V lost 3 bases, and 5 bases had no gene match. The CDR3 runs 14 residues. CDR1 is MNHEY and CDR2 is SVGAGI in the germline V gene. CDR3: CASSYGQGGQPQHF. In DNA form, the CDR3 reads TGTGCCAGCAGTTATGGGCAGGGGGGTCAGCCCCAGCATTTT.

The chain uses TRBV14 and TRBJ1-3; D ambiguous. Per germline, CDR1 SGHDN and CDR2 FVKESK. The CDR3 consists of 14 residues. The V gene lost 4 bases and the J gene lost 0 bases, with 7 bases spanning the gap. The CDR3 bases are TGTGCCAGCAGCCCCGTCGGCTCTGGAAACACCATATATTTT. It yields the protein CASSPVGSGNTIYF.

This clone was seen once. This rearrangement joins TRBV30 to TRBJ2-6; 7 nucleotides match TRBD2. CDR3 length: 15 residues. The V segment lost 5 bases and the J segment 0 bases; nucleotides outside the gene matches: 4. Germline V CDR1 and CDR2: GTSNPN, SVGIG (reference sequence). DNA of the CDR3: TGTGCCTGGGGGGGAGGGAACTCTGGGGCCAACGTCCTGACTTTC. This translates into CAWGGGNSGANVLTF.

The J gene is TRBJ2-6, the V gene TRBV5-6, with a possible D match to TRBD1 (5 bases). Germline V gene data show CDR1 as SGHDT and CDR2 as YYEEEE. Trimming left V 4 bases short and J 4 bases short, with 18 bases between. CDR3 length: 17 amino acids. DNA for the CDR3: TGTGCCAGCAGCCACCGGACACGCTTGAGGGGGGCCAACGTCCTGACTTTC. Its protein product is CASSHRTRLRGANVLTF.

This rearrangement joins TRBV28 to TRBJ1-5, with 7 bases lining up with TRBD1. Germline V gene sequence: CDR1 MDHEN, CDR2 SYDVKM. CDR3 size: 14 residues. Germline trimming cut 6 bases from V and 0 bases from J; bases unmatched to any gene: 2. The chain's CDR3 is CASRDRDSNQPQHF. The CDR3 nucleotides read TGTGCCAGCAGAGACAGGGATAGCAATCAGCCCCAGCATTTT.

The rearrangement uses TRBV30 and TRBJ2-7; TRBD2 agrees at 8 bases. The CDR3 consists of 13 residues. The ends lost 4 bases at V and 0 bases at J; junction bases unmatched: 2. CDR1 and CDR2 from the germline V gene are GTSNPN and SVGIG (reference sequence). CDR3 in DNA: TGTGCCTGGACTAGCGGGCTCTCCTACGAGCAGTACTTC. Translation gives CAWTSGLSYEQYF.

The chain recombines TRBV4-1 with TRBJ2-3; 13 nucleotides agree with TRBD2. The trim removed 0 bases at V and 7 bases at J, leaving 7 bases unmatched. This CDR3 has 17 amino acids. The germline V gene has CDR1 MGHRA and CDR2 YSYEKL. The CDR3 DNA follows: TGCGCCAGCAGCCAAGATTTGAGACTAGCGGGGGGAAATACGCAGTATTTT. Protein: CASSQDLRLAGGNTQYF.

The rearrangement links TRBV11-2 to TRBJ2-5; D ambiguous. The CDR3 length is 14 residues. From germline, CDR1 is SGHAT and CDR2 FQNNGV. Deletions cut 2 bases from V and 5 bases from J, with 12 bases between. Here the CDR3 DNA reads TGTGCCAGCAGCTTATTTCCTGCTGAGGAGACCCAGTACTTC. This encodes CASSLFPAEETQYF.

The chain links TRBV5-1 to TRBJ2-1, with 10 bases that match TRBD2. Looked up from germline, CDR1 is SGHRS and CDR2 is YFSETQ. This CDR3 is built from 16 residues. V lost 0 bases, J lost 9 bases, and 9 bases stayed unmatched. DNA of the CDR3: TGCGCCAGCAGCTTGGGACTCACTAGCGGGAAAAGTGAGCAGTTCTTC. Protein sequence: CASSLGLTSGKSEQFF.

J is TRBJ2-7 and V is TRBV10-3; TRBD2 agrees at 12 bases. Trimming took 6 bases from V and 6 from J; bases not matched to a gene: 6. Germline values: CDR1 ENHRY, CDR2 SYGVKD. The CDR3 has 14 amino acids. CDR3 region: CAISRLAGEGEQYF. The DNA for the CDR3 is TGTGCCATCAGCCGACTAGCGGGAGAAGGCGAGCAGTACTTC.

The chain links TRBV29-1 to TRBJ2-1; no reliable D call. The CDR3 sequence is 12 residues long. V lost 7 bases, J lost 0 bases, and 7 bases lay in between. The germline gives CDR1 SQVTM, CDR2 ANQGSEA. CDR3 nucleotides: TGCAGCGGTAGAGACTCCTACAATGAGCAGTTCTTC. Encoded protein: CSGRDSYNEQFF.

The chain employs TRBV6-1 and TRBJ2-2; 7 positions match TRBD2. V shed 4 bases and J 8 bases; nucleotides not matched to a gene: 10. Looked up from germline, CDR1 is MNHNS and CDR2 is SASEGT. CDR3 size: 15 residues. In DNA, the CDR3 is TGTGCCAGCAGTGCGAAGACGGGGGGTAGGGGGGAGCTGTTTTTT. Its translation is CASSAKTGGRGELFF.

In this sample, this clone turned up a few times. DNA for the CDR3: TGTGCCAGCAGCTTGATGCCGGGAGGGTCACCCCTCCACTTT. It yields the protein CASSLMPGGSPLHF. The chain recombines TRBV9 with TRBJ1-6, with unresolved D. Germline V CDR1 and CDR2: SGDLS, YYNGEE. V lost 4 bases and J lost 10, with 15 bases in between. This CDR3 has 14 amino acids.

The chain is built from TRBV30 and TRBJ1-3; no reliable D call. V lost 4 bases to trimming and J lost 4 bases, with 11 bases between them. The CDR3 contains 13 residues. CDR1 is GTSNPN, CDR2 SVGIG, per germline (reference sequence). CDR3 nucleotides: TGTGCCTGGAACCGGGATGAAGGAAACACCATATATTTT. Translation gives CAWNRDEGNTIYF.

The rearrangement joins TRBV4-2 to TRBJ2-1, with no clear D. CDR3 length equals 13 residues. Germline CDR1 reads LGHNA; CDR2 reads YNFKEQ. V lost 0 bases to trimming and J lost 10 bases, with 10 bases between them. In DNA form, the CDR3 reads TGTGCCAGCAGCCAAGAAGTATCGCGAGAGCAGTTCTTC. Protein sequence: CASSQEVSREQFF.

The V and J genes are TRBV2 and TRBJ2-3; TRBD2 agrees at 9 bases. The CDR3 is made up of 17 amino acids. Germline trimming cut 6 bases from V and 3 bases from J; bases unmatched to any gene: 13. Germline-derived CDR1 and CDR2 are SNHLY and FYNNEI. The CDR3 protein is CASSTTLAGVVTDTQYF. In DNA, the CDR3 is TGTGCCAGCAGCACCACGTTAGCGGGAGTCGTAACAGATACGCAGTATTTT.

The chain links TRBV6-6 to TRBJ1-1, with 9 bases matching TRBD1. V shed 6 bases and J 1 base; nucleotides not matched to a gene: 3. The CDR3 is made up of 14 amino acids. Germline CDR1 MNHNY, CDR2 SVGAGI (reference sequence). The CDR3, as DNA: TGTGCCAGCAGAGGGACAGGGCAGAACACTGAAGCTTTCTTT. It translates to CASRGTGQNTEAFF.